Detailed here is one TCR beta chain. The data were produced by immunoSEQ multiplex PCR, yet TCRdb's version contains in-frame clones alone and is incomplete. The sample shows roughly 200,000 clones, approximately 80% of them seen only once. This record comes from a study of blood T cell repertoires in COVID-19. Study context: Acute-phase and convalescent COVID-19 samples originated in the United States, Italy and Spain.

The CDR3 has 18 amino acids. What was sequenced was peripheral blood. The TCR sequence derives from a man aged 50-60 years who had recovered from COVID-19. V and J are TRBV21-1 and TRBJ2-3; the table's TRBD1 call for D was not verified on the DNA. TRBV21-1 is described as a pseudogene. The chain's CDR3 is CASSKGTGPWKGTDTQYF. The CDR3 bases are TGTGCCAGCAGCAAAGGGACAGGGCCTTGGAAGGGGACAGATACGCAGTATTTT.